This T cell receptor (beta chain) was documented in a study of cytomegalovirus exposure and HLA in healthy donors. Study-level results: When analyzed later, a missense DCLRE1C variant was found to be linked to TCR beta V- and J-gene trimming. TCR beta V segments were, for the most part, productive about 87% or about 30% of the time in an earlier analysis. Listed as cytomegalovirus-associated were about 160 TCR beta chains.

A remark on this clone: The target antigen is unknown.

The study ran its PCR with 60 Vbeta and 13 Jbeta primers. Generated by immunoSEQ multiplex PCR, the TCRdb table keeps only in-frame clones and is missing some. The sample has around 150,000 clones, roughly 89% seen once. After removal of 4 bases from V and 8 bases from J, the junction contained 9 bases not matched to a gene. Germline V gene lookup returns CDR1 SGHRS and CDR2 YFSETQ. The CDR3 length is 15 residues. The receptor was isolated from a woman aged 30 to 39 in good health and CMV-seronegative. Specimen: PBMCs. The gene calls are TRBV5-1 and TRBJ1-4, with 9 positions matching TRBD1. The CDR3 region is CASSHHRGLKEKLFF. The CDR3 DNA sequence: TGCGCCAGCAGCCACCACAGGGGGCTAAAGGAAAAACTGTTTTTT.